This TCR beta chain was identified during a study of OX40 agonist ivuxolimab in advanced cancers. The wider study: All patients had ivuxolimab intravenously every 2 weeks at 0.01 to 10 mg/kg. Participants averaged about 66 years of age (range roughly 23 to 90) and were 75% to 90% male.

Clones were sequenced by immunoSEQ multiplex PCR, and TCRdb holds only the in-frame ones, with some missing. The data show 47,000 or so clones, around nine tenths seen once. This clone appeared once. Trimming removed 0 bases from V and 4 bases from J, with 10 bases in between. Looked up from germline, CDR1 is MNHEY and CDR2 is SVGAGI. This CDR3 is 15 amino acids long. The chain has TRBV6-5 and TRBJ2-1, with D tentatively TRBD1 or TRBD2 (5 bases each). The receptor was isolated from an adult with an advanced solid tumor such as melanoma, head and neck, liver or kidney cancer. The starting material was CD4+ or CD8+ T cells sorted from blood, obtained in a trial of the OX40 agonist ivuxolimab. Written as DNA, the CDR3 is TGTGCCAGCAGTTACTCCGGAGAGGGGTACAATGAGCAGTTCTTC. The encoded protein is CASSYSGEGYNEQFF.